This TCR beta chain is drawn from a study of T cells after yellow fever vaccination. Study details: Low-cell-number fractions underwent preparation using SMART-Seq v4 Ultra Low Input.

A note on this clonotype: Its antigen remains unidentified.

Broader study findings: The secondary response was weaker but peaked faster, day 5 versus 15. The study re-detected most primary-vaccination clones after the booster (approximately 96% CD4, around 89% CD8).

MiXCR was run by TCRdb on the 5' RACE reads, yielding one entry per CDR3 protein. The table shows around 100,000 distinct CDR3 sequences, with less than 6% occurring only once. The sample was CD8+ T cells sorted from PBMCs, taken 10 days after the yellow fever booster vaccination. The receptor was derived from a man in his late teens or twenties who received the YFV17D yellow fever vaccine.

CDR3 protein: CASSLGLAGGSYNEQFF. The CDR3 region has the DNA TGTGCCAGCAGCTTAGGCCTAGCGGGGGGGTCCTACAATGAGCAGTTCTTC. V is TRBV7-2 and J is TRBJ2-1; 12 nucleotides agree with TRBD2. CDR3 size: 17 residues. Trimming at V came to 1 base and at J to 1 base, leaving 2 bases not matched to a gene. CDR1 and CDR2 (germline): SGHTA, FQGNSA.